This paragraph reports one T cell receptor (beta chain). Its target is unknown. The data belong to a study of T cells in Graves' hyperthyroidism and ophthalmopathy. The study, taken as a whole, reports: Most thyroid-expanded clonotypes above 0.001 were also found in blood.

Stable disease denoted Graves' hyperthyroidism without ophthalmopathy progression within 18 months. Trimming removed 6 bases at V and 1 base at J, with 8 bases between. Germline V gives CDR1 DFQATT, CDR2 SNEGSKA (reference sequence). This CDR3 has 12 residues. Researchers amplified the TCR beta CDR3 regions from RNA transcripts. The HTBI primer set was used in a first-round RT-PCR of the TCR CDR3. TCRdb reprocessed the multiplex PCR reads with MiXCR, giving one entry per CDR3 protein. The sample consists of around 520,000 distinct CDR3 sequences, 14% of them appearing once. V gene TRBV20-1 combines with J gene TRBJ2-3; tentatively, D is TRBD1 (6 bases). Sequenced input: blood. This receptor was identified in a woman in her 40s with Graves' hyperthyroidism. CDR3 sequence reads: CSAPGGTDTQYF. CDR3 sequence (DNA): TGCAGTGCACCAGGGGGCACAGATACGCAGTATTTT.